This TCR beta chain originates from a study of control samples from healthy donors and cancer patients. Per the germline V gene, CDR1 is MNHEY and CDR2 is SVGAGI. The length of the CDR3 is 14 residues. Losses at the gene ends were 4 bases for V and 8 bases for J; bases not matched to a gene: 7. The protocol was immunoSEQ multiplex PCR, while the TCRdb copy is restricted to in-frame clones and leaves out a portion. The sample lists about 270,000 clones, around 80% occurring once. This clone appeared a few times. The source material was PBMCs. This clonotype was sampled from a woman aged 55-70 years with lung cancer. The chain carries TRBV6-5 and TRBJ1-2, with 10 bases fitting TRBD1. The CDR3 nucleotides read TGTGCCAGCAGTTCGCCGGGACAGGGGAGAGGCTACACCTTC. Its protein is CASSSPGQGRGYTF.